The 8 T cell receptor beta chains given below trace back to one sample, sequenced in a study of shared clonotypes between healthy human individuals. TCRdb's copy holds only in-frame clones and misses some; the assay was immunoSEQ multiplex PCR. The sample shows roughly 410,000 clones, roughly 96% of them seen only once. The specimen sequenced was memory CD8+ T cells sorted from blood. Subset: CD45RO+ cells pooled with CCR7-negative TemRA cells. These TCRs come from a man under 40 in good health.

The chain employs TRBV5-1 and TRBJ2-3; a possible D gene is TRBD2 (5 bases). V was clipped by 4 bases and J by 4 bases, with 13 bases between them. Per germline, CDR1 SGHRS and CDR2 YFSETQ. The CDR3 runs 14 residues. The CDR3 coding sequence is TGCGCCAGCAGCCTTGGGGAGCCTGCAGATACGCAGTATTTT. Its translation: CASSLGEPADTQYF.

The V gene is TRBV19, the J gene TRBJ1-5; a possible D gene is TRBD1 (5 bases). This CDR3 is 15 amino acids long. V was shortened by 5 bases and J by 9 bases, with 20 bases between the two germline ends. In germline, CDR1 is LNHDA, CDR2 SQIVND (reference sequence). The CDR3 protein is CASSQRTGYHRPQHF. The CDR3 DNA reads as TGTGCCAGTAGTCAGAGAACAGGTTATCATCGGCCCCAGCATTTT.

The rearrangement links TRBV10-3 to TRBJ2-1; D call uncertain. CDR1 and CDR2 from the germline V gene are ENHRY and SYGVKD. This CDR3 contains 11 residues. The germline V and J ends were trimmed by 11 bases and 0 bases, with 5 bases remaining between them. CDR3: CAGSSYNEQFF. CDR3 sequence (DNA): TGTGCCGGAAGCTCCTACAATGAGCAGTTCTTC.

The rearrangement links TRBV28 to TRBJ2-7; D uncertain. The CDR3 length is 14 residues. V was clipped by 4 bases and J by 2 bases, with 12 bases between them. The germline CDR1 and CDR2 sequences are MDHEN and SYDVKM. DNA for the CDR3: TGTGCCAGCAGTTCACCTACAGTTACCTACGAGCAGTACTTC. The encoded protein is CASSSPTVTYEQYF.

The J gene is TRBJ2-5, the V gene TRBV4-2, with unresolved D. The CDR3 spans 13 residues. The V and J ends lost 0 bases and 4 bases respectively, with 6 bases between them. Looked up from germline, CDR1 is LGHNA and CDR2 is YNFKEQ. DNA of the CDR3: TGTGCCAGCAGCCAAGACTCTTCAGAGACCCAGTACTTC. Its protein product is CASSQDSSETQYF.

V usage is TRBV14 and J usage is TRBJ2-7; TRBD2 matches 9 bases. The CDR3 contains 15 residues. J lost 3 bases, V lost 6 bases, and 9 bases had no gene match. Germline values: CDR1 SGHDN, CDR2 FVKESK. The CDR3 DNA follows: TGTGCCAGCAGTTATTTAGCGGGAGAAATCTACGAGCAGTACTTC. Residues: CASSYLAGEIYEQYF.

CDR3 sequence (DNA): TGTGCCAGCAGTTACATGACAGGGGGCGACACCGGGGAGCTGTTTTTT. This sequence encodes CASSYMTGGDTGELFF. The rearrangement joins TRBV6-6 to TRBJ2-2; 10 nucleotides agree with TRBD1. From germline, CDR1 is MNHNY and CDR2 SVGAGI (reference sequence). The CDR3 length is 16 residues. After removal of 2 bases from V and 3 bases from J, the junction contained 3 bases not matched to a gene.

This chain uses TRBV21-1 with TRBJ2-5; TRBD2 reflects the table's D call only, with no check against the DNA. TRBV21-1 is annotated as a pseudogene. This CDR3 has 16 residues. The chain's CDR3 is CASIPKSGRIVETQYF. CDR3 DNA sequence: TGTGCCAGCATCCCCAAGAGCGGGAGGATTGTAGAGACCCAGTACTTC.